Presented here are 24 T cell receptor beta chains from one specimen sequenced in a study of shared clonotypes between healthy human individuals. The data were produced by immunoSEQ multiplex PCR, yet TCRdb's version contains in-frame clones alone and is incomplete. Altogether roughly 2.5 million clones are present, roughly nine tenths being singletons, with the ten largest covering about 0.13%. Sequencing was performed on naive CD4+ T cells sorted from blood. Subset meaning: CD45RA+ positively selected. All receptors derive from a man between 18 and 29 years old in good health.

The CDR3 DNA is TGTGCCAGCAGTGATTTTATGGGGCTGAACACTGAAGCTTTCTTT. Residues: CASSDFMGLNTEAFF. The rearrangement uses TRBV6-1 and TRBJ1-1, with D tentatively TRBD1 (5 bases). The V and J ends lost 3 bases and 0 bases respectively, with 11 bases between them. The CDR3 extends over 15 amino acids. Germline assignment: CDR1 MNHNS and CDR2 SASEGT.

The J gene is TRBJ2-1, the V gene TRBV6-5; 8 bases map to TRBD2. This CDR3 contains 15 residues. The V gene's germline CDR1 is MNHEY and CDR2 SVGAGI. V dropped 2 bases and J dropped 7; count of bases not matched to a gene: 7. The DNA of the CDR3 is TGTGCCAGCAGTTACCAAGCGGGAGTATCGAATGAGCAGTTCTTC. It yields the protein CASSYQAGVSNEQFF.

Only a few counts were recorded for this clone. The chain has TRBV9 and TRBJ2-4; D unclear. Trimming took 3 bases from V and 6 from J, leaving 7 bases between them. Germline CDR1 and CDR2: SGDLS and YYNGEE. This CDR3 is 12 amino acids long. The CDR3 DNA reads TGTGCCAGCAGCGACACCCGAAACATTCAGTACTTC. It yields the protein CASSDTRNIQYF.

The CDR3 region is CASSQDAGANTDTQYF. Here the CDR3 DNA reads TGCGCCAGCAGCCAAGACGCGGGGGCGAACACAGATACGCAGTATTTT. This chain connects TRBV4-1 to TRBJ2-3; D possibly corresponds to TRBD2 (7 bases). Per the germline V gene, CDR1 is MGHRA and CDR2 is YSYEKL. The CDR3 has 16 residues. The ends were cut back, 0 bases at V and 2 bases at J, with 12 bases in the middle.

V is TRBV7-2 and J is TRBJ2-5; 10 nucleotides line up with TRBD1. J lost 5 bases, V lost 4 bases, and 10 bases had no gene match. The CDR3 totals 16 residues. Germline values: CDR1 SGHTA, CDR2 FQGNSA. The CDR3 DNA follows: TGTGCCAGCAGCTGGGTTGGGGACAGGGGTGGGGAGACCCAGTACTTC. Translated: CASSWVGDRGGETQYF.

The gene calls are TRBV5-1 and TRBJ2-3; D is possibly TRBD2 (5 bases). The length of the CDR3 is 14 residues. V shed 0 bases and J shed 6 bases, with 11 bases lying between them. The germline gives CDR1 SGHRS, CDR2 YFSETQ. CDR3 coding DNA: TGCGCCAGCAGCTTGGAAGGTTCGGGGGATACGCAGTATTTT. Amino acid sequence: CASSLEGSGDTQYF.

V usage is TRBV5-1 and J usage is TRBJ2-5; the D is unclear. With 1 base removed from V and 0 bases from J, the gap between germline ends came to 7 bases. CDR1 and CDR2 from the germline V gene are SGHRS and YFSETQ. The CDR3 consists of 14 residues. CDR3 sequence reads: CASSLMADQETQYF. The CDR3 bases are TGCGCCAGCAGCTTGATGGCAGACCAAGAGACCCAGTACTTC.

The V call is TRBV7-9, the J call TRBJ2-7, with D uncertain. The CDR3 consists of 13 residues. The V end lost 5 bases, the J end lost 7 bases, and 15 bases lay between the germline ends. Germline CDR1 and CDR2: SEHNR and FQNEAQ (reference sequence). The CDR3 loop is CASSQVSPGEQYF. The DNA for the CDR3 is TGTGCCAGCAGCCAGGTGTCACCCGGGGAGCAGTACTTC. The full variable domain, completed using reference TRBV7-9 and TRBJ2-7, is DTGVSQNPRHKITKRGQNVTFRCDPISEHNRLYWYRQTLGQGPEFLTYFQNEAQLEKSRLLSDRFSAERPKGSFSTLEIQRTEQGDSAMYLCASSQVSPGEQYFGPGTRLTVT.

This clone was recorded once. The identical CDR3 is also encoded by other nucleotide sequences in the sample. The V gene is TRBV29-1, the J gene TRBJ2-5; 7 bases agree with TRBD1. After removal of 6 bases from V and 5 bases from J, the junction contained 6 bases not matched to a gene. This CDR3 has 12 amino acids. CDR1 and CDR2 (germline): SQVTM, ANQGSEA. The CDR3 spells CSVGDRVETQYF. In nucleotides, the CDR3 is TGCAGCGTAGGAGACAGGGTGGAGACCCAGTACTTC.

The chain uses TRBV2 and TRBJ1-2; tentatively, D is TRBD1 (5 bases). Germline values: CDR1 SNHLY, CDR2 FYNNEI. This CDR3 region has 13 residues. V gave up 3 bases and J gave up 8 bases, with 13 bases separating them. The CDR3 nucleotides are TGTGCCAGCAGTGAGAACAACCGGGGGGGCTACACCTTC. It translates to CASSENNRGGYTF.

The CDR3 DNA follows: TGTGCCATCAGTGGGACTTCCCCCGAGCAGTACTTC. Residues: CAISGTSPEQYF. The chain carries TRBV10-3 and TRBJ2-5; TRBD2 is a possible D gene (5 bases). Judging by the DNA end, TRBJ2-7 fits better; the J call may be wrong. CDR1 ENHRY and CDR2 SYGVKD come from the germline V gene. The length of the CDR3 is 12 residues.

This chain links TRBV15 with TRBJ2-3, with 11 bases lining up with TRBD2. This CDR3 comprises 16 residues. The V gene end was trimmed by 3 bases and the J gene end by 2 bases; junction bases not matched to a gene: 4. Germline V gene lookup returns CDR1 LNHNV and CDR2 YYDKDF (reference sequence). The CDR3 protein is CATSSGLAGYTDTQYF. CDR3 nucleotides: TGTGCCACCAGCAGCGGACTAGCGGGCTACACAGATACGCAGTATTTT.

The genes are TRBV2 and TRBJ2-7, with a weak D call TRBD1 (5 bases). The germline V gene encodes CDR1 SNHLY and CDR2 FYNNEI. This CDR3 is built from 12 residues. The V end lost 4 bases, the J end lost 5 bases, and 9 bases lay between the germline ends. The CDR3, as DNA: TGTGCCAGCAGTGTACAAGGGGACGAGCAGTACTTC. This gives the protein CASSVQGDEQYF.

The V gene is TRBV6-5, the J gene TRBJ1-1; D call uncertain. Trimming took 5 bases from V and 1 from J, leaving 8 bases between them. The germline gives CDR1 MNHEY, CDR2 SVGAGI. The CDR3 consists of 13 residues. For the CDR3, the DNA is TGTGCCAGCAGTCACCAGGAGAACACTGAAGCTTTCTTT. This codes for CASSHQENTEAFF.

The chain has TRBV6-1 and TRBJ1-5; 12 positions agree with TRBD1. CDR3 length equals 14 residues. The ends lost 8 bases at V and 9 bases at J; junction bases unmatched: 8. CDR1 and CDR2 (germline): MNHNS, SASEGT. DNA for the CDR3: TGTGCCAGCGGGGAGGGACAGGGGGCTGTGCCCCAGCATTTT. As protein: CASGEGQGAVPQHF.

The V call is TRBV5-1, the J call TRBJ2-3; possibly TRBD2 for D (5 bases). V was pared by 1 base and J by 2 bases, with 8 bases between. This CDR3 contains 14 residues. Germline assignment: CDR1 SGHRS and CDR2 YFSETQ. The CDR3 reads CASSLRLATDTQYF. The DNA of the CDR3 is TGCGCCAGCAGCTTGCGGCTAGCCACAGATACGCAGTATTTT.

The V gene is TRBV18, the J gene TRBJ2-5; maybe TRBD2 (5 bases). The V and J ends lost 0 bases and 0 bases respectively, with 14 bases between them. This CDR3 has 17 amino acids. Germline CDR1 reads KGHSH; CDR2 reads LQKENI. CDR3 sequence reads: CASSPPPGAAHQETQYF. The CDR3 DNA follows: TGTGCCAGCTCACCACCCCCCGGAGCGGCACACCAAGAGACCCAGTACTTC.

A note on this clone: This same CDR3 is encoded by further DNA sequences in the sample. The DNA for the CDR3 is TGTGCCAGTAGTATAGCCGGGAACCAAGAGACCCAGTACTTC. Residues: CASSIAGNQETQYF. The gene calls are TRBV19 and TRBJ2-5; D might be TRBD2 (5 bases). Trimming removed 1 base at V and 0 bases at J, with 6 bases between. CDR3 length: 14 residues. Per the germline V gene, CDR1 is LNHDA and CDR2 is SQIVND (reference sequence).

The genes are TRBV28 and TRBJ2-3, with TRBD1 as a possible D gene (5 bases). The CDR3 is 15 residues long. Germline CDR1 reads MDHEN; CDR2 reads SYDVKM. Between the trimmed V and J ends, which lost 2 bases and 1 base, there was a span of 10 bases. The CDR3 DNA is TGTGCCAGCAGTTTACAGGGAAAGGGCACAGATACGCAGTATTTT. Translating gives CASSLQGKGTDTQYF.

The V gene is TRBV4-2, the J gene TRBJ2-7; perhaps D is TRBD1 or TRBD2 (5 bases each). Between the trimmed V and J ends, which lost 0 bases and 5 bases, there was a span of 8 bases. The CDR3 runs to 13 residues. CDR1 LGHNA and CDR2 YNFKEQ come from the germline V gene. The chain's CDR3 is CASSQDLGDEQYF. In nucleotides, the CDR3 is TGTGCCAGCAGCCAAGACCTGGGGGACGAGCAGTACTTC.

This chain connects TRBV6-6 to TRBJ1-6; D is ambiguous. Trimming stripped 0 bases from V and 5 bases from J, with 11 bases between. Per germline, CDR1 MNHNY and CDR2 SVGAGI (reference sequence). The CDR3 totals 16 residues. This chain's CDR3 is CASSYSLLQNNSPLHF. The CDR3 nucleotides are TGTGCCAGCAGTTACTCGCTGTTGCAGAATAATTCACCCCTCCACTTT.

This clone was seen a single time. This chain joins TRBV4-1 and TRBJ2-7; D is undetermined. Germline V lookup: CDR1 MGHRA, CDR2 YSYEKL. The CDR3 has 13 residues. V lost 4 bases to trimming and J lost 3 bases, with 10 bases between them. The CDR3 bases are TGCGCCAGCAGCCCGAACCTAATCTACGAGCAGTACTTC. Translating gives CASSPNLIYEQYF.

The chain joins TRBV11-2 to TRBJ1-3; TRBD1 is a possible D gene (6 bases). This CDR3 spans 16 amino acids. From germline, CDR1 is SGHAT and CDR2 FQNNGV. With 5 bases removed from V and 0 bases from J, the gap between germline ends came to 14 bases. This chain's CDR3 is CASSPTTGNSGNTIYF. The DNA for the CDR3 is TGTGCCAGCAGCCCAACCACAGGGAACTCTGGAAACACCATATATTTT.

The chain has TRBV9 and TRBJ2-3, with D perhaps assigned TRBD1 or TRBD2 (5 bases each). V was trimmed by 4 bases and J by 6 bases, leaving 12 bases between them. Germline values: CDR1 SGDLS, CDR2 YYNGEE. This CDR3 has 13 residues. The DNA for the CDR3 is TGTGCCAGCAGCCTGGGACCCCCTGATACGCAGTATTTT. Its protein product is CASSLGPPDTQYF.